This T cell receptor (beta chain) was retrieved from a study of T cell clonality in common variable immunodeficiency. General study findings and limits: In common variable immunodeficiency, TCR beta chains reportedly carried fewer deletions and N-nucleotide insertions. CVID subjects showed higher TCRbeta clonality than healthy controls.

Comment on this clone: Its target is unknown. The CDR3 is cut off 3 residues early in the read; its end comes from the germline J gene.

The length of the CDR3 is 16 residues. V was clipped by 4 bases and J by 4 bases; unmatched bases: 10. Germline V gene lookup returns CDR1 SGHVS and CDR2 FNYEAQ. Reduced serum IgG, IgA and/or IgM plus specific antibody deficiency defined CVID. The CVID group had about 15 females and about 29 males, mean age 40. Sequenced by immunoSEQ multiplex PCR; TCRdb stores in-frame clones only, minus some. There are about 30,000 clones in the sample, none observed a single time. This clonotype was sampled from a human donor with common variable immunodeficiency. The chain recombines TRBV7-6 with TRBJ1-1; 9 bases match TRBD1. The source material was peripheral blood mononuclear cells. This CDR3 reads CASSWRTGERFTEAFF. The covered CDR3 bases are TGTGCCAGCAGCTGGAGGACAGGGGAACGGTTCACTGAA.